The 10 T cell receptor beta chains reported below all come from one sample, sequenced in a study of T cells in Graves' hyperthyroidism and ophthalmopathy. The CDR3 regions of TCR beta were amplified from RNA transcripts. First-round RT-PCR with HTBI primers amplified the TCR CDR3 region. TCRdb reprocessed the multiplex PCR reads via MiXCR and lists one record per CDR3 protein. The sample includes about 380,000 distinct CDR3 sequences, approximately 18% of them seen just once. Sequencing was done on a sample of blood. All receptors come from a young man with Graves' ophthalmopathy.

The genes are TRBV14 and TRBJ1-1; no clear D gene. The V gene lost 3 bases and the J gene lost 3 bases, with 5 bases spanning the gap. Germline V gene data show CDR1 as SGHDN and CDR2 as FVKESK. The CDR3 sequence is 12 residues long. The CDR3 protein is CASSQSDTEAFF. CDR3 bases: TGTGCCAGCAGCCAGAGTGACACTGAAGCTTTCTTT.

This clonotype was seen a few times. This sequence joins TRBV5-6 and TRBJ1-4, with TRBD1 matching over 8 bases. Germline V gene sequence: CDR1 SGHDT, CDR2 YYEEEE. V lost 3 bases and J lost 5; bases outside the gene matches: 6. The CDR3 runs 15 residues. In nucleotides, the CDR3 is TGTGCCAGCAGCTCTGGGACAGGCTTAAATGAAAAACTGTTTTTT. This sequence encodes CASSSGTGLNEKLFF.

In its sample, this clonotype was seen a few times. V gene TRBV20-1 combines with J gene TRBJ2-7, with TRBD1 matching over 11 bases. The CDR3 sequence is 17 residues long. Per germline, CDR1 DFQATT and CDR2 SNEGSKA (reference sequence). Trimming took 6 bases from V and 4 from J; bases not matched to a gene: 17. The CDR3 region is CSAPRPPGQGGGYEQYF. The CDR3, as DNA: TGCAGTGCGCCACGACCCCCGGGACAGGGGGGTGGATACGAGCAGTACTTC.

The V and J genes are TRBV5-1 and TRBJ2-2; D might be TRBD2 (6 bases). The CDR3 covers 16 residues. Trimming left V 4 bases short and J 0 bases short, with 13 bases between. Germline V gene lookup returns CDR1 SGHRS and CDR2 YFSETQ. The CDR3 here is CASSKTLATNTGELFF. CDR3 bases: TGCGCCAGCAGCAAAACCCTAGCGACGAACACCGGGGAGCTGTTTTTT. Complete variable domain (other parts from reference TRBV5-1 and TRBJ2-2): KAGVTQTPRYLIKTRGQQVTLSCSPISGHRSVSWYQQTPGQGLQFLFEYFSETQRNKGNFPGRFSGRQFSNSRSEMNVSTLELGDSALYLCASSKTLATNTGELFFGEGSRLTVL.

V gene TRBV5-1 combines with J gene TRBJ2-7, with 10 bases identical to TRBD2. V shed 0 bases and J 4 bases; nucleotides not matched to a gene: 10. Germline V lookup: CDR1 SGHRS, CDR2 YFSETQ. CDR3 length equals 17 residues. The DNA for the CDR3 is TGCGCCAGCAGCTTGGGGGGCCTCACTAGCGGGATTTACGAGCAGTACTTC. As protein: CASSLGGLTSGIYEQYF.

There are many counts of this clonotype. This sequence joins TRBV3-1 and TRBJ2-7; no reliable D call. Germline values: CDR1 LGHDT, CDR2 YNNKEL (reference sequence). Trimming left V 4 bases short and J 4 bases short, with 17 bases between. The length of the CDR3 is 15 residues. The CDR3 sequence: CASSPLWGAGYEQYF. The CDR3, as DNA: TGTGCCAGCAGCCCACTGTGGGGTGCCGGTTACGAGCAGTACTTC.

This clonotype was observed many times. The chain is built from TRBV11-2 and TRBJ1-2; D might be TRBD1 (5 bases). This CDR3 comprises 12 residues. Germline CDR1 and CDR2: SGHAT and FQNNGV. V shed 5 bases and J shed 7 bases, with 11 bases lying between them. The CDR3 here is CASSGAGRGYTF. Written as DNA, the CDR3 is TGTGCCAGCAGCGGGGCAGGTCGTGGCTACACCTTC.

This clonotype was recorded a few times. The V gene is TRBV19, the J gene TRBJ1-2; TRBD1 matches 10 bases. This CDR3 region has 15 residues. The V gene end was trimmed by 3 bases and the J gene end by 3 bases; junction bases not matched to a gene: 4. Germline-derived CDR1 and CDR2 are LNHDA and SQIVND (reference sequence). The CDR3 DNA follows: TGTGCCAGTAGTATGGGACAGGGGCCCGACTATGGCTACACCTTC. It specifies CASSMGQGPDYGYTF.

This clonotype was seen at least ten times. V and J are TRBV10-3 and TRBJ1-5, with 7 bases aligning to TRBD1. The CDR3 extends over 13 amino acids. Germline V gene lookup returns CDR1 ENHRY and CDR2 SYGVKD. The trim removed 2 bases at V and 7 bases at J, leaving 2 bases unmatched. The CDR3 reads CAISEAGGQPQHF. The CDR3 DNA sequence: TGTGCCATCAGTGAGGCAGGGGGACAGCCCCAGCATTTT.

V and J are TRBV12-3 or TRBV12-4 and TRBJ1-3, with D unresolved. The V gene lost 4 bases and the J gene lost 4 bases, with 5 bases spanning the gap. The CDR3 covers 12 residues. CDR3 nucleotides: TGTGCCAGCAGTTCATTGGGAAACACCATATATTTT. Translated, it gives CASSSLGNTIYF.